Listed here is a single T cell receptor (beta chain). Its antigen is still unknown. No base quality values were provided; no much bigger clone lies one nucleotide off. Positive SARS-CoV-2 PCR tests in the convalescent patients dated from March to December 2020, before Alpha, Beta and Delta variants emerged in the United States. PBMCs were separated from whole blood using Ficoll-Paque Plus gradient centrifugation and then either used fresh or cryopreserved at -140C. Library generation was performed with PCR. Sequencing instrument: Illumina iSeq 100. In the paper's pipeline: Non-productive sequences were filtered out, and CDR3s that did not start with C, did not end with F or W, or were shorter than 7 amino acids were discarded. Similarity between CDR3 sequences was evaluated in R version 3.6.1 using Levenshtein distances (stringdist) and unrooted phylogenetic trees (ape). TCRdb ran its own pipeline on the public reads, namely fastp trimming at Q25 and MiXCR clone calling, and kept in-frame beta chains. Rows with one shared CDR3 protein collapse into an entry with the most common genes and DNA. These V and J calls rely on TCRdb rather than the paper's analysis. Counted in this sample were tens of thousands of distinct CDR3 sequences; 51% of them appeared once. The ten largest make up 0.85% to 1.2% of the sample.

The sample is drawn from a study of vaccination and CD4 T cells after COVID-19 (dated by TCRdb to 2022 to 2024). Some background on the complete study: Convalescent patients had a positive SARS-CoV-2 result on nasal swab PCR, and of these patients, 8 or 9 had mild disease and one had severe disease. In the convalescent cohort there were six males and four females, among whom were two Hispanic individuals, seven Caucasians, two Asians and one multiracial person. Post-vaccine blood samples were obtained a median of approximately 70 days after the second vaccine dose, with a range of about 12 to 241 days. Post-COVID blood samples from convalescent patients were collected a median of 101 days after diagnosis, with a range of 35 to 161 days. Each participant got two doses of either the Pfizer-BioNTech BNT162b2 vaccine (n=8) or the Moderna mRNA-1273 vaccine (n=2). In some eleven COVID-19 convalescent patients and a few infection-naive healthy vaccine recipients, researchers compared the spike-specific CD4+ TCR repertoire from before mRNA vaccination with the repertoire from after.

Results and caveats for the whole study, not just this receptor: Only a relatively small number of convalescent patients were included in the study, and early timepoints following natural infection were not analyzed. Of the vaccine-specific clones found in convalescent patients, nearly all (304 of 307) were mono-reactive for SARS-CoV-2 spike instead of being cross-reactive with common cold coronaviruses. In convalescent patients, a median 86.3% of post-vaccine SARS-CoV-2-reactive clones were detected only after vaccination, and vaccine-specific priming was suggested by this finding. An increase in the median number of SARS-CoV-2-reactive clonotypes from 21 after infection to 35 to 40 after vaccination was observed, but the change was not found to be significant.

The CDR3 contains 13 residues, cysteine and phenylalanine counted. Of all the DNA, just the CDR3 is kept, 39 bases in frame from base 1. According to the germline V gene (reference sequence), CDR1 reads SEHNR and CDR2 reads FQNEAQ. Trimming takes 7 bases from V and 3 bases from J, and the germline ends sit 12 bases apart. In this chain, TRBV7-9 is recombined with TRBJ1-2, with a tentative D gene TRBD1 over 5 matching bases. The sequences come from CD4+ T cells from blood, collected before SARS-CoV-2 vaccination. The TCR was taken from a human donor who had recovered from COVID-19. The nucleotide sequence is given as TGTGCCAGCACCCTTGACAGCTACTATGGCTACACCTTC. Translated, this is CASTLDSYYGYTF.